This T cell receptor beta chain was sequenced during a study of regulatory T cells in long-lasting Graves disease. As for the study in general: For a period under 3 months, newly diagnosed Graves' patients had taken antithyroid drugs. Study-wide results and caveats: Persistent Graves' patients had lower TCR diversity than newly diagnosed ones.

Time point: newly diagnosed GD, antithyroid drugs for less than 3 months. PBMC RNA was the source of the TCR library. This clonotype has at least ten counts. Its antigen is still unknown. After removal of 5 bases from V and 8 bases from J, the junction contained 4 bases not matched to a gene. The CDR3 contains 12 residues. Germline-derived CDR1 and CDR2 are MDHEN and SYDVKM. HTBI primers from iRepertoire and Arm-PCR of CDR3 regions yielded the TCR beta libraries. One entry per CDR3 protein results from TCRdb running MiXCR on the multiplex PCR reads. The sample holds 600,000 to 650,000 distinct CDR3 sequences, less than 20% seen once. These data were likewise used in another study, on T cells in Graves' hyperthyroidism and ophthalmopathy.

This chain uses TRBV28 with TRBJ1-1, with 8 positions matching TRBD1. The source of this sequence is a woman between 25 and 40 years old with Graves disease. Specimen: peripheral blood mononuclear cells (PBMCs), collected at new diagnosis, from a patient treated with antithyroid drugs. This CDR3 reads CASSRRQGEAFF. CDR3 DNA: TGTGCCAGCAGTCGTAGACAGGGGGAAGCTTTCTTT.